Listed here are 13 T cell receptor beta chains from one sample, sequenced in a study of Graves' ophthalmopathy and Graves' hyperthyroidism. TCR beta CDR3 regions were amplified from RNA transcripts. HTBI-primed RT-PCR formed the first round, and a multiplex PCR formed the second. MiXCR, applied by TCRdb to the multiplex PCR reads, yields one record per CDR3 protein. The table records about 220,000 distinct CDR3 sequences, 20% to 25% of them present only once. Source material: peripheral blood. The receptors originated from a woman aged 50 to 60 with Graves' ophthalmopathy.

This chain joins TRBV7-9 and TRBJ2-7; 8 positions match TRBD1. V gave up 5 bases and J gave up 5 bases; unmatched junction bases: 11. CDR3 length: 15 residues. The germline gives CDR1 SEHNR, CDR2 FQNEAQ (reference sequence). The CDR3 sequence: CASSAFLGQGNEQYF. The DNA for the CDR3 is TGTGCCAGCAGCGCCTTCCTCGGACAGGGTAACGAGCAGTACTTC.

This clonotype came up many times. The chain employs TRBV9 and TRBJ2-2; unclear D gene. CDR3 length: 14 residues. Germline V CDR1 and CDR2: SGDLS, YYNGEE. The V gene lost 0 bases and the J gene lost 0 bases, with 3 bases spanning the gap. The CDR3 region is CASSVDPNTGELFF. The CDR3 nucleotides are TGTGCCAGCAGCGTAGATCCGAACACCGGGGAGCTGTTTTTT. The whole variable domain, filled in from reference TRBV9 and TRBJ2-2, reads DSGVTQTPKHLITATGQRVTLRCSPRSGDLSVYWYQQSLDQGLQFLIQYYNGEERAKGNILERFSAQQFPDLHSELNLSSLELGDSALYFCASSVDPNTGELFFGEGSRLTVL.

This clonotype has at least ten counts. The V and J genes are TRBV7-2 and TRBJ1-2; D possibly corresponds to TRBD1 (5 bases). The CDR3 totals 14 residues. The V end was cut by 5 bases, the J end by 4 bases, with 14 bases between. Germline-derived CDR1 and CDR2 are SGHTA and FQGNSA. CDR3 DNA sequence: TGTGCCAGCAGCCAGGACGCGGGGGGCTATGGCTACACCTTC. It translates to CASSQDAGGYGYTF.

This clonotype was picked up many times. The chain joins TRBV7-9 to TRBJ2-1; D is uncertain. The V end was cut by 7 bases, the J end by 0 bases, with 7 bases between. The CDR3 extends over 13 amino acids. Germline CDR1 SEHNR, CDR2 FQNEAQ (reference sequence). The CDR3 sequence: CASISISYNEQFF. In nucleotides, the CDR3 is TGTGCCAGCATTTCAATCTCCTACAATGAGCAGTTCTTC. Using reference TRBV7-9 and TRBJ2-1 for the parts outside the CDR3, the full variable domain is DTGVSQNPRHKITKRGQNVTFRCDPISEHNRLYWYRQTLGQGPEFLTYFQNEAQLEKSRLLSDRFSAERPKGSFSTLEIQRTEQGDSAMYLCASISISYNEQFFGPGTRLTVL.

This clonotype was observed at least ten times. The rearrangement joins TRBV6-4 to TRBJ2-3; perhaps TRBD2 as D (5 bases). Germline CDR1 MRHNA, CDR2 SNTAGT. The CDR3 has 15 residues. Trimming cost V 2 bases and J 0 bases, with 9 bases left between them. The CDR3 is CASSDGAVSTDTQYF. The CDR3 DNA reads TGTGCCAGCAGTGACGGAGCGGTTAGCACAGATACGCAGTATTTT.

This clonotype was seen many times. The V call is TRBV7-8, the J call TRBJ2-7; a possible D gene is TRBD1 (5 bases). Germline V lookup: CDR1 SGHVS, CDR2 FQNEAQ. V was clipped by 6 bases and J by 1 base, with 16 bases between them. The length of the CDR3 is 15 residues. In DNA form, the CDR3 reads TGTGCCAGCAGGGGGCGCCCGTTAGGGTCCTACGAGCAGTACTTC. This sequence encodes CASRGRPLGSYEQYF.

The table lists this clonotype with many counts. The genes are TRBV6-2 or TRBV6-3 and TRBJ1-5; maybe TRBD1 (5 bases). The CDR3 extends over 13 amino acids. The germline V gene has CDR1 MNHEY and CDR2 SVGEGT. With 4 bases removed from V and 4 bases from J, the gap between germline ends came to 8 bases. The DNA of the CDR3 is TGTGCCAGCAGTTGGGGCCTGAATCAGCCCCAGCATTTT. Its protein product is CASSWGLNQPQHF.

This clonotype was seen ten or more times. The chain employs TRBV25-1 and TRBJ1-1; D remains unclear. There are 13 residues in the CDR3. Germline-derived CDR1 and CDR2 are MGHDK and SYGVNS. V dropped 3 bases and J dropped 0 bases, with 5 bases sitting between them. In DNA, the CDR3 is TGTGCCAGCAGTGAGAGGATGAACACTGAAGCTTTCTTT. It yields the protein CASSERMNTEAFF.

This clonotype was observed many times. The V gene is TRBV20-1, the J gene TRBJ1-5; TRBD1 might be the D (5 bases). Germline V gene lookup returns CDR1 DFQATT and CDR2 SNEGSKA (reference sequence). The CDR3 is 13 residues long. Trimming took 2 bases from V and 8 from J, leaving 13 bases between them. The CDR3 loop is CSARSIRGEPQHF. CDR3 sequence (DNA): TGCAGTGCTAGATCCATCCGGGGGGAGCCCCAGCATTTT.

Ten or more counts support this clonotype. The chain links TRBV7-9 to TRBJ1-1; D is unclear. Germline V CDR1 and CDR2: SEHNR, FQNEAQ (reference sequence). This CDR3 has 12 residues. V lost 5 bases and J lost 10, with 14 bases in between. CDR3 nucleotide sequence: TGTGCCAGCAGCAAGGGAACACTGACAGCTTTCTTT. It translates to CASSKGTLTAFF.

This clonotype was counted many times. The gene calls are TRBV7-3 and TRBJ2-6; 10 nucleotides align to TRBD2. The CDR3 consists of 17 residues. CDR1 is SGHTA and CDR2 is FQGTGA in the germline V gene. Trimming cost V 5 bases and J 0 bases; bases outside gene matches: 4. CDR3 DNA: TGTGCCAGCAGCAGGACTAGCGGCCTCTCTGGGGCCAACGTCCTGACTTTC. Translating gives CASSRTSGLSGANVLTF.

This clonotype occurred many times. This chain connects TRBV12-3 or TRBV12-4 to TRBJ2-5; no definite D call. Trimming shortened V by 3 bases and J by 4 bases, and 12 bases separated the two germline ends. The CDR3 is 14 amino acids. CDR3 in DNA: TGTGCCAGCAGTTTCTCGGCCCAGCGAGAGACCCAGTACTTC. Its translation is CASSFSAQRETQYF.

The CDR3: CATTGAETQYF. CDR3 nucleotide sequence: TGTGCCACCACAGGGGCCGAGACCCAGTACTTC. The genes are TRBV11-2 and TRBJ2-5; 7 bases are a match to TRBD1. The CDR3 covers 11 residues. Trimming at V came to 10 bases and at J to 5 bases, leaving 4 bases not matched to a gene. Germline-derived CDR1 and CDR2 are SGHAT and FQNNGV.